Sequencing of this T cell receptor (beta chain) was carried out in a study of shared clonotypes between healthy human individuals. This CDR3 contains 14 residues. Germline-derived CDR1 and CDR2 are SGDLS and YYNGEE. Trimming stripped 3 bases from V and 2 bases from J, with 12 bases between. The study ran the assay at deep level. Generated by immunoSEQ multiplex PCR, the TCRdb table keeps only in-frame clones and is missing some. The sample comprises roughly 2.5 million clones, more than 80% of which are singletons, and over 0.12% rests with the top ten. Details on this clone: The antigen is undetermined.

Findings and limits, study-wide: Clonotype sharing among donors was thought likely to change with sequencing depth.

V is TRBV9 and J is TRBJ2-7; D unresolved. Source material: naive CD4+ T cells sorted from blood. The subset here: CD45RA+ positively selected. The source of this sequence is a man between 18 and 29 years old in good health. CDR3 nucleotide sequence: TGTGCCAGCAGCGGCCAGACGTCCCCCTACGAGCAGTACTTC. Encoded protein: CASSGQTSPYEQYF.